Shown below are 10 T cell receptor beta chains from a single sample sequenced in a study of cytomegalovirus exposure and HLA in healthy donors. PCR employed 60 Vbeta and 13 Jbeta primers. The repertoire was sequenced with immunoSEQ multiplex PCR; TCRdb's copy has only in-frame clones and lacks some. The sample yields some 60,000 clones, approximately 83% seen once. The sequenced sample was PBMCs. The receptors were sampled from a man aged 35-49 years in good health and CMV-seronegative.

The J gene is TRBJ1-5, the V gene TRBV6-1, with 7 bases fitting TRBD1. This CDR3 spans 15 amino acids. V lost 1 base, J lost 7 bases, and 7 bases stayed unmatched. Germline V lookup: CDR1 MNHNS, CDR2 SASEGT. The CDR3 loop reads CASSEGPFRGQPQHF. The DNA for the CDR3 is TGTGCCAGCAGTGAAGGGCCTTTCAGGGGGCAGCCCCAGCATTTT.

The rearrangement joins TRBV5-8 to TRBJ1-5, with D perhaps matching TRBD1 (6 bases). The germline CDR1 and CDR2 sequences are SGHTS and YDEGEE. The CDR3 runs 17 residues. V was cut by 2 bases and J by 9 bases, with 24 bases left in between. Written as DNA, the CDR3 is TGTGCCAGCAGCTTTCACATAGCACAGGGCCGACCAAGGCCCCAGCATTTT. Translating it yields CASSFHIAQGRPRPQHF.

The chain carries TRBV4-2 and TRBJ2-7, with a tentative D call TRBD2 (6 bases). The CDR3 has 16 residues. Trimming left V 0 bases short and J 1 base short, with 13 bases between. Germline CDR1 is LGHNA and CDR2 is YNFKEQ. CDR3 DNA: TGTGCCAGCAGCCAAGAGACCCGGGGGACTTCCTACGAGCAGTACTTC. It translates to CASSQETRGTSYEQYF.

This rearrangement joins TRBV5-6 to TRBJ2-5, with D maybe TRBD1 (6 bases). Germline V gene sequence: CDR1 SGHDT, CDR2 YYEEEE. This CDR3 comprises 17 residues. Trimming cost V 4 bases and J 5 bases, with 24 bases left between them. The CDR3 loop is CASSTPSPDPGAETQYF. The CDR3 bases are TGTGCCAGCAGCACCCCCTCCCCAGACCCAGGGGCGGAGACCCAGTACTTC.

The chain couples TRBV10-1 to TRBJ2-3; TRBD1 agrees at 7 bases. The CDR3 runs to 16 residues. Germline loops: CDR1 WNHNN, CDR2 SYGVQD (reference sequence). V trimming: 0 bases; J trimming: 4 bases; junction bases outside the gene matches: 7. The CDR3 DNA reads as TGCGCCAGCAGTGAGTCTGGGCAGGGGGTGTCAGATACGCAGTATTTT. It yields the protein CASSESGQGVSDTQYF.

The chain links TRBV7-2 to TRBJ1-2; weak D call: TRBD1 (5 bases). With 1 base removed from V and 3 bases from J, the gap between germline ends came to 12 bases. Germline CDR1 is SGHTA and CDR2 is FQGNSA. CDR3 length: 15 residues. The CDR3 protein is CASSLGRGVDYGYTF. The CDR3 DNA is TGTGCCAGCAGCTTAGGGCGGGGGGTGGACTATGGCTACACCTTC.

Only one count was recorded for this clone. This chain joins TRBV9 and TRBJ2-5; possible D gene TRBD2, 5 bases. From germline, CDR1 is SGDLS and CDR2 YYNGEE. Trimming took 3 bases from V and 0 from J, leaving 15 bases between them. The CDR3 is 16 amino acids. In DNA form, the CDR3 reads TGTGCCAGCAGCGGGTCCGGGATTCAGTACCAAGAGACCCAGTACTTC. Protein: CASSGSGIQYQETQYF.

The V gene is TRBV12-5, the J gene TRBJ2-5; 14 bases match TRBD2. CDR3 length: 16 amino acids. J lost 5 bases, V lost 7 bases, and 9 bases had no gene match. CDR1 is LGHNT and CDR2 is FRNRAP in the germline V gene. For the CDR3, the DNA is TGTGCTAGTGCCAGGACTAGCGGGGGGTCGTTGGAGACCCAGTACTTC. Amino acids: CASARTSGGSLETQYF.

This clone was seen a single time. V is TRBV5-5 and J is TRBJ2-7; 9 bases are a match to TRBD2. CDR3 length: 13 residues. CDR1 is SGHKS and CDR2 is YYEKEE in the germline V gene (reference sequence). V lost 2 bases, J lost 4 bases, and 1 base stayed unmatched. DNA for the CDR3: TGTGCCAGCAGCTTCAGCGGGGGGTACGAGCAGTACTTC. Translation: CASSFSGGYEQYF.

CDR3 in amino acids: CASSLEQGTGSYTF. The CDR3 coding sequence is TGTGCCAGCAGTTTGGAACAGGGCACTGGCAGCTACACCTTC. V usage is TRBV7-3 and J usage is TRBJ1-2, with D perhaps TRBD1 (6 bases). Germline assignment: CDR1 SGHTA and CDR2 FQGTGA. V shed 6 bases and J shed 9 bases, with 20 bases lying between them. The CDR3 contains 14 residues.